The entry below gives a single TCR beta chain sequence along with its context. The source of the sample is a study of shared clonotypes between healthy human individuals. The wider study: For every donor, three CD4 naive, three CD4 memory, two CD8 naive and one CD8 memory plates were used.

The CDR3 contains 14 residues. The authors split each subset's genomic DNA evenly across several immunoSEQ plates. Sorted-subset replicate PCRs used 200 ng DNA, some 33,000 T cell genomes. The repertoire was sequenced with immunoSEQ multiplex PCR; TCRdb's copy has only in-frame clones and lacks some. The sample has more than 400,000 clones, roughly 95% seen once. This sequence was found in a woman under 40 in good health. Sequencing was performed on naive CD4+ T cells sorted from blood. Subset given: CD45RA+ positively selected. This rearrangement joins TRBV21-1 to TRBJ2-3; TRBD2, the D gene given by the table, was not confirmed from the DNA. TRBV21-1 is a pseudogene. As DNA, the CDR3 is TGTGCCTGCCATTGGATTAGCGGGTTAGATACGCAGTATTTT. Amino acid sequence: CACHWISGLDTQYF.